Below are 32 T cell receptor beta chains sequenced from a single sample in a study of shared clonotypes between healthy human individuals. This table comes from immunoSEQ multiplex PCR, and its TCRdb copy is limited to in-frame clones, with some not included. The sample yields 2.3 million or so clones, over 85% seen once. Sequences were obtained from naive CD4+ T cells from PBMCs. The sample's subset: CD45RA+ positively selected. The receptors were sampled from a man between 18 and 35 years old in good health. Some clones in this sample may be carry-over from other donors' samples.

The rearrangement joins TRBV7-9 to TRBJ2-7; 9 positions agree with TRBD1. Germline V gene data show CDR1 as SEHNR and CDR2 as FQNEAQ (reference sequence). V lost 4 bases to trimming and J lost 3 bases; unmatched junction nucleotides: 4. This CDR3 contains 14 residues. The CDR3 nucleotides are TGTGCCAGCAGCTGGGGACAGGGAGGCTACGAGCAGTACTTC. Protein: CASSWGQGGYEQYF.

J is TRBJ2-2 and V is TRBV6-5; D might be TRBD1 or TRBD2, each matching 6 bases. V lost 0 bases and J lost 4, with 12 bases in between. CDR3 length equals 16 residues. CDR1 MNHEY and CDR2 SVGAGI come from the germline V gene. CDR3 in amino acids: CASSYSQGGITGELFF. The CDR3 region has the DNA TGTGCCAGCAGTTACTCACAGGGAGGTATCACCGGGGAGCTGTTTTTT.

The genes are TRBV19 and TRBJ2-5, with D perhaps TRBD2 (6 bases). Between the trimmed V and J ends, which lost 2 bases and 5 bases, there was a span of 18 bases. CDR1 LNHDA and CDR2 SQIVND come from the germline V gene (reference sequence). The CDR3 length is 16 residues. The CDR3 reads CASSIRRQGLAETQYF. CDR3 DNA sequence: TGTGCCAGTAGTATACGGCGGCAGGGACTTGCGGAGACCCAGTACTTC.

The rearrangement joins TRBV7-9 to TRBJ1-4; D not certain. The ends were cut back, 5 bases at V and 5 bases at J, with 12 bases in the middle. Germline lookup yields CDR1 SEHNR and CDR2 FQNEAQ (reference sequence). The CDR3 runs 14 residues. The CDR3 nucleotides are TGTGCCAGCAGCCCACGATCCGGGAATGAAAAACTGTTTTTT. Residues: CASSPRSGNEKLFF.

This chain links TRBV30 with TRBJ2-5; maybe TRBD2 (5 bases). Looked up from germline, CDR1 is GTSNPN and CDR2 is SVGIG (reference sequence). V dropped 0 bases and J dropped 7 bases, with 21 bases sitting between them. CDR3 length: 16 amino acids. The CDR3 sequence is CAWSVRGLAPLTTQYF. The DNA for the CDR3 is TGTGCCTGGAGTGTAAGAGGGCTAGCCCCCCTCACGACCCAGTACTTC.

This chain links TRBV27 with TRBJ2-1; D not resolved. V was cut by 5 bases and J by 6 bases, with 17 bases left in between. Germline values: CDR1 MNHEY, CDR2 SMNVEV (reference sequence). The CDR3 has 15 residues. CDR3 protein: CASSPRFGVGNEQFF. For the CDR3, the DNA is TGTGCCAGCAGTCCACGATTCGGAGTTGGCAATGAGCAGTTCTTC.

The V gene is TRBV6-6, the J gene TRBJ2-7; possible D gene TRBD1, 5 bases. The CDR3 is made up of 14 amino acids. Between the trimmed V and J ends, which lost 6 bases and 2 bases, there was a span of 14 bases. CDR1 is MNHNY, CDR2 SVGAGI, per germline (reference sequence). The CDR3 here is CASSPPQGTYEQYF. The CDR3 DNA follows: TGTGCCAGCAGCCCCCCCCAGGGAACCTACGAGCAGTACTTC.

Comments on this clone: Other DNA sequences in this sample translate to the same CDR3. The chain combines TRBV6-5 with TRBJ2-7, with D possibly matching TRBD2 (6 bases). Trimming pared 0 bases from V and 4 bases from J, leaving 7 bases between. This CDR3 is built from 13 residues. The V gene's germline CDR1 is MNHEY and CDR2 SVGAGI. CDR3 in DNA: TGTGCCAGCAGTTACTCCGGGACTTACGAGCAGTACTTC. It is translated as CASSYSGTYEQYF.

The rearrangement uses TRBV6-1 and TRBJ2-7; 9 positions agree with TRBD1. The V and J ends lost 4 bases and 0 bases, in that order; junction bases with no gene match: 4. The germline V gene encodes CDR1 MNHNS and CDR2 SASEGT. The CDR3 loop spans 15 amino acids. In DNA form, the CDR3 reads TGTGCCAGCAGTGGGACAGGGGCAGACTCCTACGAGCAGTACTTC. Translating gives CASSGTGADSYEQYF.

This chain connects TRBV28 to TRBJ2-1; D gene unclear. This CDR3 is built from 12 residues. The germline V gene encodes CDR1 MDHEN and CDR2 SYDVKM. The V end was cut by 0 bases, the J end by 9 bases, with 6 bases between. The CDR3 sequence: CASSLWAVEQFF. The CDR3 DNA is TGTGCCAGCAGTTTATGGGCGGTTGAGCAGTTCTTC.

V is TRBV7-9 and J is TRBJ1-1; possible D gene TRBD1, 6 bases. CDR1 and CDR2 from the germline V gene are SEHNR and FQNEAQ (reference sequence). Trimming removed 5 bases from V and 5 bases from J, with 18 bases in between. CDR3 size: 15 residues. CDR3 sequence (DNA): TGTGCCAGCAGCCCCGAAGGGGGGCGAGGGACTGAAGCTTTCTTT. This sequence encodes CASSPEGGRGTEAFF. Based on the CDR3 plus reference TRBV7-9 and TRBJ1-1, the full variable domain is DTGVSQNPRHKITKRGQNVTFRCDPISEHNRLYWYRQTLGQGPEFLTYFQNEAQLEKSRLLSDRFSAERPKGSFSTLEIQRTEQGDSAMYLCASSPEGGRGTEAFFGQGTRLTVV.

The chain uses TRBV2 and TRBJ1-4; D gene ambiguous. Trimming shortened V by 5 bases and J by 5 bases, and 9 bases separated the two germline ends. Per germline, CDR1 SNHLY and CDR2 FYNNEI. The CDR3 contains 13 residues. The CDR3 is CASSTVRNEKLFF. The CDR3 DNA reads TGTGCCAGCAGTACCGTCCGGAATGAAAAACTGTTTTTT.

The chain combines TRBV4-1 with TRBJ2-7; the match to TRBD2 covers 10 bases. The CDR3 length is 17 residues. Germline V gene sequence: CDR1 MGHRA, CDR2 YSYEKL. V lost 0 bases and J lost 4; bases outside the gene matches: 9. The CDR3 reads CASSQEPPSGRIYEQYF. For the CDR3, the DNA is TGCGCCAGCAGCCAAGAGCCGCCTAGCGGGAGAATTTACGAGCAGTACTTC.

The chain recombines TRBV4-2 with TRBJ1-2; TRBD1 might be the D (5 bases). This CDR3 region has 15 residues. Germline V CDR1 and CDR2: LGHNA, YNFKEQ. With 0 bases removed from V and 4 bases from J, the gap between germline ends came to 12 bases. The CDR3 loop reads CASSQDQGLGYGYTF. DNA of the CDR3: TGTGCCAGCAGCCAAGATCAGGGTCTTGGCTATGGCTACACCTTC.

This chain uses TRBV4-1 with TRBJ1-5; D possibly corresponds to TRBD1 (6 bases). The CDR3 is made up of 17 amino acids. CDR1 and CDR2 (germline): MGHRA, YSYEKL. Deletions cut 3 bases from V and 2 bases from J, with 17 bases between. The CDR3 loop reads CASSHLISGVGNQPQHF. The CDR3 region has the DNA TGCGCCAGCAGCCACCTTATCTCAGGGGTGGGCAATCAGCCCCAGCATTTT.

The CDR3 loop is CASSLEVWGENEQFF. The CDR3 nucleotides read TGTGCCAGCAGCTTGGAGGTGTGGGGGGAGAATGAGCAGTTCTTC. This chain joins TRBV5-6 and TRBJ2-1, with TRBD2 as a possible D gene (6 bases). The V end was cut by 0 bases, the J end by 7 bases, with 14 bases between. Germline V gene lookup returns CDR1 SGHDT and CDR2 YYEEEE. The CDR3 covers 15 residues.

The CDR3 reads CASSPRWGPGNTIYF. The CDR3 DNA sequence: TGCGCCAGCAGTCCCAGGTGGGGACCGGGAAACACCATATATTTT. The V gene is TRBV4-3, the J gene TRBJ1-3, with TRBD1 as a possible D gene (5 bases). Germline CDR1 and CDR2: LGHNA and YSLEER. This CDR3 is built from 15 residues. Deletions cut 6 bases from V and 4 bases from J, with 16 bases between.

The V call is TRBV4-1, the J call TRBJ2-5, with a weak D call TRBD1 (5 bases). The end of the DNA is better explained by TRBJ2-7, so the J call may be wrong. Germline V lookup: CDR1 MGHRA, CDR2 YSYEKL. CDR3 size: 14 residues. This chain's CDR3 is CASSQVMGRDEQYF. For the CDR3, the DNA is TGCGCCAGCAGCCAAGTTATGGGCAGGGACGAGCAGTACTTC.

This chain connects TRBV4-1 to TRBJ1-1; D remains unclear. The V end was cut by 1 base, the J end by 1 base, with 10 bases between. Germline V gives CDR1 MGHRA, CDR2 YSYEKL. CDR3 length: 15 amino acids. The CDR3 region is CASSQGHAGNTEAFF. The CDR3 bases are TGCGCCAGCAGCCAAGGTCATGCGGGGAACACTGAAGCTTTCTTT.

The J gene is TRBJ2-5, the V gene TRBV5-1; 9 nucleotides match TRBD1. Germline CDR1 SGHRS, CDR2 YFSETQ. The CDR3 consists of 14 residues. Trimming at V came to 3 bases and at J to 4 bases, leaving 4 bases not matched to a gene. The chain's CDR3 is CASSSDRGGETQYF. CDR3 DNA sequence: TGCGCCAGCAGCTCGGACAGGGGTGGAGAGACCCAGTACTTC.

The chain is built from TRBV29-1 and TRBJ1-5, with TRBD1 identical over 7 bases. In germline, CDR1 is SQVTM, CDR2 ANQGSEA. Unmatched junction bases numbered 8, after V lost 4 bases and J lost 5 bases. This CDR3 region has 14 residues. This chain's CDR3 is CSVGGEGAYQPQHF. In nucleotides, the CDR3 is TGCAGCGTTGGGGGGGAGGGGGCCTATCAGCCCCAGCATTTT.

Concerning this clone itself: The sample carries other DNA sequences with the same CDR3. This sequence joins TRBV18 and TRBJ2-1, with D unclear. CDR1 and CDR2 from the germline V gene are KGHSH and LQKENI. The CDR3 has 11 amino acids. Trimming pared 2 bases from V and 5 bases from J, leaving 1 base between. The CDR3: CASSPNNEQFF. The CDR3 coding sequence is TGTGCCAGCTCACCAAACAATGAGCAGTTCTTC.

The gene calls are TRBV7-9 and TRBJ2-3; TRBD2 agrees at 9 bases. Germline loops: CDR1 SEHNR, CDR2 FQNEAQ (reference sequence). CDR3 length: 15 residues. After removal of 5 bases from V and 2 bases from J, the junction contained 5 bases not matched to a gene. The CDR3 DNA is TGTGCCAGCAGCACCCGACTAGCGGTCACAGATACGCAGTATTTT. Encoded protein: CASSTRLAVTDTQYF.

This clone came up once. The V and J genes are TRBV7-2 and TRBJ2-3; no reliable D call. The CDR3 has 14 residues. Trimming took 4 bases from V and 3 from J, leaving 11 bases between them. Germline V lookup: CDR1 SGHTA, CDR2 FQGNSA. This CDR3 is CASSSPMGTDTQYF. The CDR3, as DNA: TGTGCCAGCAGCTCCCCCATGGGGACAGATACGCAGTATTTT.

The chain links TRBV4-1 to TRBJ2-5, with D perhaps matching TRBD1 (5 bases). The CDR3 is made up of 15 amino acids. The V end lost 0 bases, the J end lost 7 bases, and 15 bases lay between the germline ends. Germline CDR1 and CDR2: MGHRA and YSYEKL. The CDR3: CASSQEGRVFGTQYF. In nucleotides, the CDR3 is TGCGCCAGCAGCCAAGAGGGCAGGGTGTTTGGGACCCAGTACTTC.

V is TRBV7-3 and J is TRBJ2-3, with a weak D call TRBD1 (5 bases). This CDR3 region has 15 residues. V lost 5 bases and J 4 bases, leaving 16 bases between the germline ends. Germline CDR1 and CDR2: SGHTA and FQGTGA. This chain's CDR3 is CASSVSGAFSDTQYF. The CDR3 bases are TGTGCCAGCAGCGTCAGTGGGGCCTTTTCAGATACGCAGTATTTT.

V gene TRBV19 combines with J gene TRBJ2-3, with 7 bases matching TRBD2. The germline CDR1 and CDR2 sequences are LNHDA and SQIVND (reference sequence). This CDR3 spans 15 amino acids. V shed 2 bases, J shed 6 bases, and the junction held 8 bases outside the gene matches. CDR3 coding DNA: TGTGCCAGTAGTATACGGGGGAGGGCCGTGGATACGCAGTATTTT. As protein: CASSIRGRAVDTQYF.

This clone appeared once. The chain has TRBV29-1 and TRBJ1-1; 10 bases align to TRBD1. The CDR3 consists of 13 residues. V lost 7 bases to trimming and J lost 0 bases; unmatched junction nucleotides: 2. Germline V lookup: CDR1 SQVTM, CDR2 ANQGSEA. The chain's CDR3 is CSAGQGMNTEAFF. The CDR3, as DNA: TGCAGCGCGGGACAGGGGATGAACACTGAAGCTTTCTTT.

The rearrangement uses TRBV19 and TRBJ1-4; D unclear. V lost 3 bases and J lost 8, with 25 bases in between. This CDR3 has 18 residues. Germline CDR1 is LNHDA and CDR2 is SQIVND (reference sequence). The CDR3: CASSMSLSAPGWKEKLFF. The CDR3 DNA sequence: TGTGCCAGTAGTATGTCTCTGTCTGCCCCGGGTTGGAAGGAAAAACTGTTTTTT.

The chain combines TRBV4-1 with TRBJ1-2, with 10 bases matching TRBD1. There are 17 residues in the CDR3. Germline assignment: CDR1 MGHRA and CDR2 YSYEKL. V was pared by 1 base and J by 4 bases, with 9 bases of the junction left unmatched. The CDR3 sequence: CASSQVGTGDPGYGYTF. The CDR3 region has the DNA TGCGCCAGCAGCCAAGTAGGGACAGGGGATCCCGGCTATGGCTACACCTTC.

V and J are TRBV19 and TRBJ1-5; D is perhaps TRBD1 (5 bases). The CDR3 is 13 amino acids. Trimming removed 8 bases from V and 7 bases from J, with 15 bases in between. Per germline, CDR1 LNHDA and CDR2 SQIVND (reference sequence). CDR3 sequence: CASELRDGQPQHF. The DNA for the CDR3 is TGTGCCAGTGAATTGAGGGACGGGCAGCCCCAGCATTTT.

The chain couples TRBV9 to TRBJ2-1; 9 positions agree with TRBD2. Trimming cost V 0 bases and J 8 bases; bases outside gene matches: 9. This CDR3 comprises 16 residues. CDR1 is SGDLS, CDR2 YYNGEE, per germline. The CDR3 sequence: CASSVAVGGRAYEQFF. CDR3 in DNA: TGTGCCAGCAGCGTAGCTGTGGGCGGGAGGGCATATGAGCAGTTCTTC.